The 4 T cell receptor beta chains listed next were all sequenced from one sample in a study of blood T cell repertoires in COVID-19. Using immunoSEQ multiplex PCR, the repertoire was profiled, and TCRdb retains in-frame clones only, with some absent. The repertoire holds 180,000 or so clones, with around nine tenths as singletons. What was sequenced was peripheral blood. Every receptor here comes from a man in his 70s with acute or convalescent COVID-19.

V usage is TRBV5-1 and J usage is TRBJ2-6; possible D gene TRBD1, 5 bases. Per germline, CDR1 SGHRS and CDR2 YFSETQ. The CDR3 extends over 17 amino acids. V was cut by 4 bases and J by 2 bases, with 16 bases left in between. The CDR3 DNA is TGCGCCAGCAGCCTGTGGGGCCCTCTGCCTGGGGCCAACGTCCTGACTTTC. Its translation is CASSLWGPLPGANVLTF.

This chain's CDR3 is CASRLPGTGGNEQFF. CDR3 nucleotides: TGTGCCAGCAGACTTCCCGGGACAGGGGGAAATGAGCAGTTCTTC. The gene calls are TRBV28 and TRBJ2-1; TRBD1 aligns across 11 bases. Germline V lookup: CDR1 MDHEN, CDR2 SYDVKM. Trimming cost V 6 bases and J 7 bases; bases outside gene matches: 8. CDR3 size: 15 residues.

The chain links TRBV9 to TRBJ1-1, with TRBD1 as a possible D gene (6 bases). The germline V gene encodes CDR1 SGDLS and CDR2 YYNGEE. Between the trimmed V and J ends, which lost 4 bases and 1 base, there was a span of 11 bases. The CDR3 consists of 14 residues. In nucleotides, the CDR3 is TGTGCCAGCAGCATTCCGGGACAGAACACTGAAGCTTTCTTT. It specifies CASSIPGQNTEAFF.

The chain couples TRBV4-1 to TRBJ1-6, with 9 bases aligning to TRBD1. The CDR3 is 17 amino acids. Trimming took 0 bases from V and 9 from J; bases not matched to a gene: 9. Germline lookup yields CDR1 MGHRA and CDR2 YSYEKL. The CDR3 DNA reads as TGCGCCAGCAGCCAAGAAGGGACAGGGTCTCGCCTTTCACCCCTCCACTTT. Its translation is CASSQEGTGSRLSPLHF.